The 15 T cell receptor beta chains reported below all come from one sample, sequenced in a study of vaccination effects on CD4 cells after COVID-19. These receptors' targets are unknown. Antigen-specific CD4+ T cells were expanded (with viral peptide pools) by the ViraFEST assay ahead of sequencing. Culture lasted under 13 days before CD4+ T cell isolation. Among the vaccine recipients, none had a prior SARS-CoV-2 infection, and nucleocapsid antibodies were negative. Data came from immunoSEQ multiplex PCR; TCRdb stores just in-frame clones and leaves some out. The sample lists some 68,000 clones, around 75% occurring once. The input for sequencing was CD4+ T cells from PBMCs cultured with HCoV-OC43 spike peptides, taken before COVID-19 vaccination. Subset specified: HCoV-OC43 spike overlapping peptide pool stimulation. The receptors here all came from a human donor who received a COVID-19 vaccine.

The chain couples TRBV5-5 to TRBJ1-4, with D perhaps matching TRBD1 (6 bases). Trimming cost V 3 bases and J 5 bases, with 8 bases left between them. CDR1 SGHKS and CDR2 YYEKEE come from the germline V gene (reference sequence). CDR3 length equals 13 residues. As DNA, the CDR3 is TGTGCCAGCAGCTGGGGGCCGAATGAAAAACTGTTTTTT. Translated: CASSWGPNEKLFF.

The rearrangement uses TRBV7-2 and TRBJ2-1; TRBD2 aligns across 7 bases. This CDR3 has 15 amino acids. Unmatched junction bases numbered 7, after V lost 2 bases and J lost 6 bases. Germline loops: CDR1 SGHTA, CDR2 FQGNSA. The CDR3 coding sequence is TGTGCCAGCAGCTTATACGGCGGGGGACCCAATGAGCAGTTCTTC. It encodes CASSLYGGGPNEQFF.

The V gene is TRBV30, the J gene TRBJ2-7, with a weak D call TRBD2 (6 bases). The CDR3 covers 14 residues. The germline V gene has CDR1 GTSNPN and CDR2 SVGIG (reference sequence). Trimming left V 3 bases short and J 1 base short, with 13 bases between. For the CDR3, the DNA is TGTGCCTGGAGCGGTACTAGCTCGTCCTACGAGCAGTACGTC. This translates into CAWSGTSSSYEQYV.

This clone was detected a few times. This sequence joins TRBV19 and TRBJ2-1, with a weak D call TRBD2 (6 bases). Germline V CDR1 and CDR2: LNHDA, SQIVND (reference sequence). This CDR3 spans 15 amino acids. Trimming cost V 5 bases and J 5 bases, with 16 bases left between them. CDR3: CASSHPGGSHNEQFF. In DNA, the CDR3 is TGTGCCAGTAGTCACCCTGGAGGGTCCCACAATGAGCAGTTCTTC.

CDR3 loop: CASSQERTSGSQSAQYF. DNA for the CDR3: TGCGCCAGCAGCCAAGAAAGGACTAGCGGGTCCCAATCGGCCCAGTACTTC. This chain uses TRBV4-1 with TRBJ2-5, with 11 bases fitting TRBD2. The ends lost 0 bases at V and 9 bases at J; junction bases unmatched: 12. From germline, CDR1 is MGHRA and CDR2 YSYEKL. This CDR3 has 17 amino acids.

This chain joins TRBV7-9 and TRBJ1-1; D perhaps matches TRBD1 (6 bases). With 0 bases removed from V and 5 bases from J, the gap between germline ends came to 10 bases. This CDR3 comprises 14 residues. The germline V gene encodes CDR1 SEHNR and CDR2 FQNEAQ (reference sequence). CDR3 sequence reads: CASSLAGGATEAFF. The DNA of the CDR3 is TGTGCCAGCAGCTTAGCGGGGGGGGCAACTGAAGCTTTCTTT.

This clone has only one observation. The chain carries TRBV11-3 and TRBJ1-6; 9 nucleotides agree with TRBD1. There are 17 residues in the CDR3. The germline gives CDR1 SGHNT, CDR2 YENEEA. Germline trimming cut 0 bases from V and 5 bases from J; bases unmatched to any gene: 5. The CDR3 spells CASSLDGTGRDNSPLHF. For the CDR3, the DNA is TGTGCCAGCAGCTTAGATGGGACAGGGAGAGATAATTCACCCCTCCACTTT. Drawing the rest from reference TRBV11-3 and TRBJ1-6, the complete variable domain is EAGVVQSPRYKIIEKKQPVAFWCNPISGHNTLYWYLQNLGQGPELLIRYENEEAVDDSQLPKDRFSAERLKGVDSTLKIQPAELGDSAVYLCASSLDGTGRDNSPLHFGNGTRLTVT.

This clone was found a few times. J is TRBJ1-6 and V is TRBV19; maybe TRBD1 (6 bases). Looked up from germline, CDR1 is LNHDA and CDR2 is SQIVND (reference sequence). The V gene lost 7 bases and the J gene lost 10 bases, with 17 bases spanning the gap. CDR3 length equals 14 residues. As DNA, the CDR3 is TGTGCCAGTACCGGGACAAAGATCCGCTCACCCCTCCACTTT. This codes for CASTGTKIRSPLHF.

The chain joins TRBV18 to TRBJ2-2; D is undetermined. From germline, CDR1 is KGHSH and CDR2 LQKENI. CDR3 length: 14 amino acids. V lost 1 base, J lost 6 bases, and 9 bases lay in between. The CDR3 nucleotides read TGTGCCAGCTCACCACAAGGGTCGGCCGGGGAGCTGTTTTTT. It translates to CASSPQGSAGELFF.

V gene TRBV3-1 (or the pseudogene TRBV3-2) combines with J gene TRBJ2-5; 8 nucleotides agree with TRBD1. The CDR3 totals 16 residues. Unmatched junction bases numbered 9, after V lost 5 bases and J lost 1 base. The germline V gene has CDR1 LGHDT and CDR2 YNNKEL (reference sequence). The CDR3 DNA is TGTGCCAGCAGCTCCTTGGACAGGGCCCTCCAAGAGACCCAGTACTTC. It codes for CASSSLDRALQETQYF.

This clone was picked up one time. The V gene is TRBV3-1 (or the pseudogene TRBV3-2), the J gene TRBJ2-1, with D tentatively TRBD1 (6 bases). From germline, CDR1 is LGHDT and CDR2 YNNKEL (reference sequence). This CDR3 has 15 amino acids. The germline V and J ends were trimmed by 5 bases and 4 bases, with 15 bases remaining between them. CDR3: CASSLSGTTYNEQFF. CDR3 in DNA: TGTGCCAGCAGCTTATCCGGGACAACTTACAATGAGCAGTTCTTC.

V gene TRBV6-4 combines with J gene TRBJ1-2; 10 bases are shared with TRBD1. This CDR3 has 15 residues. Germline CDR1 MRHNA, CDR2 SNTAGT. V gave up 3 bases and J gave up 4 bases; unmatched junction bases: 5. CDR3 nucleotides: TGTGCCAGCAGTGAATCGGGACAGGGGATCTATGGCTACACCTTC. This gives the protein CASSESGQGIYGYTF.

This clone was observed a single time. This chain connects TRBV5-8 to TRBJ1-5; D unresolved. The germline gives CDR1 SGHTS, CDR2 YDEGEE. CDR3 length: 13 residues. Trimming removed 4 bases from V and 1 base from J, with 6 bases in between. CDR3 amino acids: CASSLSSNQPQHF. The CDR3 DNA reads TGTGCCAGCAGCCTCAGCAGCAATCAGCCCCAGCATTTT. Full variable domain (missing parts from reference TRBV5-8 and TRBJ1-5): EAGVTQSPTHLIKTRGQQATLRCSPISGHTSVYWYQQALGLGLQFLLWYDEGEERNRGNFPPRFSGRQFPNYSSELNVNALELEDSALYLCASSLSSNQPQHFGDGTRLSIL.

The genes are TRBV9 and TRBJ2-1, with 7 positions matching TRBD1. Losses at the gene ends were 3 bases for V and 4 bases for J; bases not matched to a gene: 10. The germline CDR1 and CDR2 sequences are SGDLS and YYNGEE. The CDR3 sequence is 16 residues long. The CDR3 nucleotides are TGTGCCAGCAGCGCCCGACAGGGCCAACTATACAATGAGCAGTTCTTC. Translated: CASSARQGQLYNEQFF.

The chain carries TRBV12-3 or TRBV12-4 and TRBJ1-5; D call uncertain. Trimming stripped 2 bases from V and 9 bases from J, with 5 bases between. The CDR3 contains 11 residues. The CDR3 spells CASSLTGPQHF. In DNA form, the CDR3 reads TGTGCCAGCAGTTTAACCGGGCCCCAGCATTTT.